This entry features one TCR beta chain sequence. What it recognizes is unknown. The sample originates from a study of OX40 agonist ivuxolimab in advanced cancers. Turning to the study itself: As their treatment, patients were administered ivuxolimab, an agonistic anti-OX40 (CD134) antibody. Patients got intravenous ivuxolimab at 0.01 to 10 mg/kg every 2 weeks. The study, taken as a whole, reports: Doses of 0.1 to 3.0 mg/kg were accompanied by clonal expansion of CD4+ and CD8+ blood T cells by week 6.

CDR1 and CDR2 (germline): SGHTA, FQGNSA. Trimming pared 3 bases from V and 0 bases from J, leaving 15 bases between. The CDR3 contains 16 residues. Repertoires were generated with immunoSEQ multiplex PCR, while TCRdb's copy carries only in-frame clones and drops some. Among around 70,000 clones listed, approximately 90% were seen once. J is TRBJ2-7 and V is TRBV7-2; unclear D gene. The sequencing used CD4+ or CD8+ T cells sorted from blood, collected in a trial of the OX40 agonist ivuxolimab. The clonotype comes from an adult with an advanced solid tumor such as melanoma, head and neck, liver or kidney cancer. This CDR3 reads CASSFGRAPSSYEQYF. Written as DNA, the CDR3 is TGTGCCAGCAGCTTTGGGCGAGCGCCTAGCTCCTACGAGCAGTACTTC.